A single sample gave rise to the 12 T cell receptor beta chains below, sequenced in a study of vaccination and CD4 T cells after COVID-19. Treatment: roughly nine-day PBMC culture with coronavirus spike peptide pools or control peptides (ViraFEST assay). These receptors' antigens are unknown. Scientists ran DNA taken from cultured CD4+ T cells through the Oncomine TCR Beta short-read assay for sequencing. MiXCR, run by TCRdb on the PCR reads, gives a single entry per CDR3 protein. The sample holds 25,000 to 30,000 distinct CDR3 sequences, 50% seen once. Material: CD4+ T cells from blood, cultured in vitro, obtained before SARS-CoV-2 vaccination. Receptor source: a human donor who received a COVID-19 vaccine.

The gene calls are TRBV21-1 and TRBJ1-3; the table calls TRBD1, which could not be checked here. TRBV21-1 is a pseudogene segment. The CDR3 length is 11 residues. CDR3 DNA sequence: TGTGCCACACCCTGGGGAAACACCATATATTTT. Amino acids: CATPWGNTIYF.

This clonotype was recorded only once. The chain combines TRBV12-5 with TRBJ2-1, with D unclear. V was trimmed by 5 bases and J by 0 bases, leaving 5 bases between them. The length of the CDR3 is 13 residues. Germline V gene sequence: CDR1 LGHNT, CDR2 FRNRAP. The CDR3 nucleotides are TGTGCTAGTGGTCCGAGCTCCTACAATGAGCAGTTCTTC. Translation: CASGPSSYNEQFF.

This clonotype has only a few counts. The rearrangement joins TRBV5-6 to TRBJ2-1, with D tentatively TRBD2 (6 bases). This CDR3 region has 16 residues. The germline V and J ends were trimmed by 1 base and 0 bases, with 11 bases remaining between them. Germline CDR1 reads SGHDT; CDR2 reads YYEEEE. The CDR3 protein is CASSLRLVNSYNEQFF. The CDR3 region has the DNA TGTGCCAGCAGCTTGAGACTAGTGAACTCCTACAATGAGCAGTTCTTC.

Remarks on this clonotype: A read error may produce the germline difference seen at one junction end. This chain joins TRBV5-3 and TRBJ1-2; TRBD1 agrees at 9 bases. TRBV5-3 is flagged as an ORF with uncertain function. The CDR3 has 14 amino acids. CDR3 DNA: TGTGCCAGCAGCTTGGCGGGACAGGGACTTCTCTACACCTTC. Protein sequence: CASSLAGQGLLYTF.

Concerning this clonotype: A junction boundary mismatches the germline segment, possibly from a read error. The chain joins TRBV11-2 to TRBJ2-3, with a tentative D call TRBD1 (5 bases). This CDR3 contains 12 residues. Germline CDR1 SGHAT, CDR2 FQNNGV. The CDR3 nucleotides read TGTGCCAGCAGCCCCGACAGCCGCCCTGGTGGTTTT. Protein: CASSPDSRPGGF.

This chain connects TRBV24-1 to TRBJ1-2, with a possible D match to TRBD1 (5 bases). The germline V and J ends were trimmed by 4 bases and 4 bases, with 12 bases remaining between them. CDR3 length: 14 residues. The germline V gene has CDR1 KGHDR and CDR2 SFDVKD. CDR3 sequence (DNA): TGTGCCACCAGTGACACAACAGGTACCTATGGCTACACCTTC. Its protein is CATSDTTGTYGYTF.

This chain uses TRBV6-1 with TRBJ2-2; a possible D gene is TRBD1 (5 bases). This CDR3 has 15 amino acids. Germline assignment: CDR1 MNHNS and CDR2 SASEGT. Trimming took 2 bases from V and 5 from J, leaving 12 bases between them. The CDR3 DNA is TGTGCCAGCAGTGAACTAGGGGCCCTAACCGGGGAGCTGTTTTTT. Amino acids: CASSELGALTGELFF.

This clonotype was picked up a small number of times. V gene TRBV20-1 combines with J gene TRBJ1-2; 7 bases are a match to TRBD1. The germline V gene has CDR1 DFQATT and CDR2 SNEGSKA (reference sequence). J was trimmed by 4 bases and V by 5 bases; bases with no gene match: 16. This CDR3 spans 16 amino acids. CDR3 protein: CSARSYDRVGGYGYTF. In DNA form, the CDR3 reads TGCAGTGCTCGATCATACGACAGGGTCGGCGGCTATGGCTACACCTTC.

The J gene is TRBJ1-1, the V gene TRBV6-1; a weak D match, TRBD1 (5 bases). V was trimmed by 11 bases and J by 1 base, leaving 14 bases between them. Germline CDR1 and CDR2: MNHNS and SASEGT. This CDR3 comprises 13 residues. CDR3 amino acids: CAARDLSNTEAFF. Written as DNA, the CDR3 is TGTGCCGCTAGGGACCTTTCGAACACTGAAGCTTTCTTT.

The rearrangement links TRBV7-9 to TRBJ2-7; 11 bases map to TRBD2. With 3 bases clipped from V and 2 bases from J, the junction kept 3 bases outside the gene matches. The CDR3 covers 15 residues. Germline lookup yields CDR1 SEHNR and CDR2 FQNEAQ (reference sequence). The CDR3 is CASSFSGGGPYEQYF. DNA of the CDR3: TGTGCCAGCAGCTTTAGCGGGGGGGGCCCCTACGAGCAGTACTTC.

CDR3 DNA sequence: TGTGCCAGTAGTACCCCTTCTTTTGGTTTTGGCTATGGCTACACCTTC. Amino acids: CASSTPSFGFGYGYTF. The chain combines TRBV19 with TRBJ1-2; no clear D gene. This CDR3 comprises 16 residues. Per germline, CDR1 LNHDA and CDR2 SQIVND (reference sequence). The V and J ends lost 4 bases and 4 bases respectively, with 19 bases between them. Complete variable domain (other parts from reference TRBV19 and TRBJ1-2): DGGITQSPKYLFRKEGQNVTLSCEQNLNHDAMYWYRQDPGQGLRLIYYSQIVNDFQKGDIAEGYSVSREKKESFPLTVTSAQKNPTAFYLCASSTPSFGFGYGYTFGSGTRLTVV.

The chain combines TRBV3-1 with TRBJ2-1; no clear D. Germline-derived CDR1 and CDR2 are LGHDT and YNNKEL (reference sequence). The CDR3 runs to 12 residues. V gave up 1 base and J gave up 4 bases, with 2 bases separating them. CDR3 amino acids: CASSQVYNEQFF. The CDR3 DNA sequence: TGTGCCAGCAGCCAAGTTTACAATGAGCAGTTCTTC.